What follows are 6 T cell receptor beta chains derived from one specimen sequenced in a study of cytomegalovirus exposure and HLA in healthy donors. Primers for the PCR totalled 60 Vbeta and 13 Jbeta. Clones were read by immunoSEQ multiplex PCR, and TCRdb kept only the in-frame ones, dropping some. Among some 98,000 clones, approximately 78% were seen once, and the ten largest hold 1.4%. Sequencing was done on a sample of PBMCs. The receptors shown here come from a man aged 35 to 55 in good health and CMV-seronegative.

This rearrangement joins TRBV27 to TRBJ2-7; D may be TRBD2 (6 bases). The CDR3 spans 14 residues. In germline, CDR1 is MNHEY, CDR2 SMNVEV (reference sequence). Deletions cut 4 bases from V and 3 bases from J, with 13 bases between. The CDR3: CASSSSGTYYEQYF. CDR3 nucleotides: TGTGCCAGCAGTTCCTCCGGGACTTACTACGAGCAGTACTTC.

The chain uses TRBV30 and TRBJ2-2; 7 bases fit TRBD1. With V trimmed by 5 bases and J by 6 bases, 6 bases remained unmatched. The germline V gene encodes CDR1 GTSNPN and CDR2 SVGIG (reference sequence). This CDR3 has 13 amino acids. The CDR3 DNA reads TGTGCCTGGGATCACGACAGGGCCGGGGAGCTGTTTTTT. It yields the protein CAWDHDRAGELFF.

The chain combines TRBV29-1 with TRBJ2-7, with 9 nucleotides matching TRBD1. In germline, CDR1 is SQVTM, CDR2 ANQGSEA. The CDR3 is 12 amino acids. After removal of 7 bases from V and 3 bases from J, the junction contained 4 bases not matched to a gene. CDR3 amino acids: CSAMGQGYEQYF. DNA for the CDR3: TGCAGCGCCATGGGACAGGGCTACGAGCAGTACTTC.

V gene TRBV10-1 combines with J gene TRBJ1-1; a weak D match, TRBD1 (6 bases). The germline CDR1 and CDR2 sequences are WNHNN and SYGVQD (reference sequence). The CDR3 has 13 amino acids. Trimming stripped 5 bases from V and 7 bases from J, with 14 bases between. CDR3 nucleotides: TGCGCCAGCAGTTTTGCAGGGGTGAATGAAGCTTTCTTT. Residues: CASSFAGVNEAFF.

The chain carries TRBV29-1 and TRBJ2-4; weak D call: TRBD1 (6 bases). The ends were cut back, 6 bases at V and 4 bases at J, with 10 bases in the middle. CDR1 SQVTM and CDR2 ANQGSEA come from the germline V gene. CDR3 length equals 12 residues. In DNA form, the CDR3 reads TGCAGCGTATACAGGGAGAAAAACATTCAGTACTTC. Residues: CSVYREKNIQYF.

This chain uses TRBV27 with TRBJ1-2; no clear D. Germline CDR1 MNHEY, CDR2 SMNVEV (reference sequence). The CDR3 loop spans 14 amino acids. V lost 0 bases and J 4 bases, leaving 9 bases between the germline ends. CDR3 loop: CASSLSREVYGYTF. CDR3 DNA: TGTGCCAGCAGTTTATCTCGGGAGGTCTATGGCTACACCTTC.